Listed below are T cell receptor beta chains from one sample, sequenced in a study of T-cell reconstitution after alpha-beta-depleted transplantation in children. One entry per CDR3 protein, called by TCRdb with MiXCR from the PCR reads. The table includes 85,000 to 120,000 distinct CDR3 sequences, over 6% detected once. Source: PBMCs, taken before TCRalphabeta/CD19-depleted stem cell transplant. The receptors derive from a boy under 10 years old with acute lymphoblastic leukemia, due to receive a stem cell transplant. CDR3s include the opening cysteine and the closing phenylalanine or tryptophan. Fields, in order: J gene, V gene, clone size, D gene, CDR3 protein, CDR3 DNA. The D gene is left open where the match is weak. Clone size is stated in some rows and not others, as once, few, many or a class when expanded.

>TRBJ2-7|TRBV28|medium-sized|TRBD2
CASSPFTSLAGASYEQYF
TGTGCCAGCAGTCCCTTCACCTCTCTAGCGGGGGCCTCCTACGAGCAGTACTTC
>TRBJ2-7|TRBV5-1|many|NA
CASSGRGLGGSSYEQYF
TGCGCCAGCAGCGGGCGGGGCCTGGGGGGCAGCTCCTACGAGCAGTACTTC
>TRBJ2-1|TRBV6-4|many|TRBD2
CASSDLSGGGNEQFF
TGTGCCAGCAGTGACCTTAGCGGGGGTGGCAATGAGCAGTTCTTC
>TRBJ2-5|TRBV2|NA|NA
CAGNTGRETQYF
TGTGCCGGAAATACAGGGCGAGAGACCCAGTACTTC
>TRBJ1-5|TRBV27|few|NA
CASSLAIKDQPQHF
TGTGCCAGCAGTTTAGCCATCAAGGATCAGCCCCAGCATTTT
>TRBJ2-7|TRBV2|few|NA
CASSEEQPYEQYF
TGTGCCAGCAGTGAAGAACAGCCCTACGAGCAGTACTTC
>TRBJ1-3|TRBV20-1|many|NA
CSARGTVRNTIYF
TGCAGTGCCAGAGGGACCGTCCGAAACACCATATATTTT
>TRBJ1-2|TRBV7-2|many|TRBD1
CASSLQAGGDYGYTF
TGTGCCAGCAGCTTACAGGCAGGGGGTGACTATGGCTACACCTTC
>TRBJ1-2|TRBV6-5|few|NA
CASSSGRHRYGYTF
TGTGCCAGCAGTTCGGGACGACACAGATATGGCTACACCTTC
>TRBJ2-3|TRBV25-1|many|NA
CASSDVADTQYF
TGTGCCAGCAGTGATGTGGCAGATACGCAGTATTTT
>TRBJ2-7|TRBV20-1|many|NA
CSARDRDYEQYF
TGCAGTGCTAGAGACAGGGACTACGAGCAGTACTTC
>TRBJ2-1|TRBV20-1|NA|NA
CSAHRDQLEGEQFF
TGCAGTGCTCACCGGGACCAGCTCGAGGGTGAGCAGTTCTTC
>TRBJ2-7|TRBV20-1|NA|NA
CSATLSSSYEQYF
TGCAGTGCTACATTATCTAGCTCCTACGAGCAGTACTTC
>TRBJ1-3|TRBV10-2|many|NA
CASSEIGTSGNTIYF
TGCGCCAGCAGTGAGATAGGGACCTCTGGAAACACCATATATTTT
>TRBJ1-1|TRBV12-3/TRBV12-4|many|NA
CASSLGTSANTEAFF
TGTGCCAGCAGTTTAGGAACGTCGGCGAACACTGAAGCTTTCTTT
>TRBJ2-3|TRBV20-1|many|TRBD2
CSASGGGAADTQYF
TGCAGTGCTAGTGGCGGGGGGGCCGCAGATACGCAGTATTTT
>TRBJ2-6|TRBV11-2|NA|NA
CASSPAVGTGANVLTF
TGTGCCAGCAGCCCAGCGGTAGGGACAGGGGCCAACGTCCTGACTTTC
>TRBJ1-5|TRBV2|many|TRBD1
CASSPQGSRQPQHF
TGTGCCAGCAGTCCACAGGGGTCCCGGCAGCCCCAGCATTTT
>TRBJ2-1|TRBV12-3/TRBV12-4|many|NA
CASSPAAVEQFF
TGTGCCAGCAGCCCCGCGGCGGTTGAGCAGTTCTTC
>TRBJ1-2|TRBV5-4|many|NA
CASSLYREHTF
TGTGCCAGCAGCTTGTATCGGGAACACACCTTC
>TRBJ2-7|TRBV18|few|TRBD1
CASSDRDRYYEQYF
TGTGCCAGCTCAGACAGGGACAGGTACTACGAGCAGTACTTC
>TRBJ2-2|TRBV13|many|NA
CASSSTVNTGELFF
TGTGCCAGCAGCTCGACCGTGAACACCGGGGAGCTGTTTTTT
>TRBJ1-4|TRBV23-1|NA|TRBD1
CASSQSGGGREEKLFF
TGCGCCAGCAGTCAATCAGGAGGGGGCAGAGAAGAAAAACTGTTTTTT
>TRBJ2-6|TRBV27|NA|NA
CASSLGWLGANVLTF
TGTGCCAGCAGTTTGGGATGGCTCGGGGCCAACGTCCTGACTTTC
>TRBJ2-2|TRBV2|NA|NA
CASCPIELGQRNTGELFF
TGTGCCAGCTGTCCCATAGAACTCGGACAGCGGAACACCGGGGAGTTGTTTTTT
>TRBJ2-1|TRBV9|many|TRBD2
CASSVGGLAGNEQFF
TGTGCCAGCAGCGTAGGGGGACTAGCGGGGAATGAGCAGTTCTTC
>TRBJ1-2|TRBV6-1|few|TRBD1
CASGQATNYGYTF
TGTGCCAGCGGACAGGCTACTAACTATGGCTACACCTTC
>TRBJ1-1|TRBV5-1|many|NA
CASSEQGNTEAFF
TGCGCCAGCAGCGAACAGGGGAACACTGAAGCTTTCTTT
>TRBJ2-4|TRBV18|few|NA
CASSPPGSGGDIQYF
TGTGCCAGCTCACCACCGGGGTCCGGGGGAGACATTCAGTACTTC
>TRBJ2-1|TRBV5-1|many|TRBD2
CASSLVAGGTYNEQFF
TGCGCCAGCAGCTTGGTAGCGGGGGGGACCTACAATGAGCAGTTCTTC
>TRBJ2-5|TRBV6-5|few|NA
CASSHPTGGLKTQYF
TGTGCCAGCAGTCACCCGACTGGAGGGCTCAAGACCCAGTACTTC
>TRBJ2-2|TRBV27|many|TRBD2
CASSFGGNSRTGELFF
TGTGCCAGCAGTTTCGGGGGGAATAGTCGGACCGGGGAGCTGTTTTTT
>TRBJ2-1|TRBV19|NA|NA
CASSGPGPEQFF
TGTGCCAGTAGTGGCCCGGGACCTGAGCAGTTCTTC
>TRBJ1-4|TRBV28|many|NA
CASSSQEDEKLFF
TGTGCCAGCAGTTCCCAAGAAGATGAAAAACTGTTTTTT
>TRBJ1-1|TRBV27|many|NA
CASSSLRSNTEAFF
TGTGCCAGCAGTTCTCTAAGATCGAACACTGAAGCTTTCTTT
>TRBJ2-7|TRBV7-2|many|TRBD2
CASSLDGTSGSYEQYF
TGTGCCAGCAGCTTAGATGGGACTAGCGGCTCCTACGAGCAGTACTTC
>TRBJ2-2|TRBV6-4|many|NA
CASSDKNTGELFF
TGTGCCAGCAGTGACAAGAACACCGGGGAGCTGTTTTTT
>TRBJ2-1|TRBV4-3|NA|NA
CASSQRGEGDAYNEQFF
TGCGCCAGCAGCCAAAGAGGGGAGGGGGACGCCTACAATGAGCAGTTCTTC
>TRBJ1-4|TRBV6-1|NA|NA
CASSELEGTANEKLFF
TGTGCCAGCAGTGAATTGGAGGGTACGGCTAATGAAAAACTGTTTTTT
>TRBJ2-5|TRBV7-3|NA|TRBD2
CASSQAGGVETQYF
TGTGCCAGCAGTCAGGCCGGGGGGGTCGAGACCCAGTACTTC
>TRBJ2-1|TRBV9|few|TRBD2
CASSVAGVIYNEQFF
TGTGCCAGCAGCGTGGCGGGGGTCATCTACAATGAGCAGTTCTTC
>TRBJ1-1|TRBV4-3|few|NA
CASSPRGRLGNTEAFF
TGCGCCAGCAGCCCTAGGGGTCGGTTGGGGAACACTGAAGCTTTCTTT
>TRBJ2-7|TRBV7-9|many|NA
CASSSGSAYEQYF
TGTGCCAGCAGCTCCGGGTCAGCCTACGAGCAGTACTTC
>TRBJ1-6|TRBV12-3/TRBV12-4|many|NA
CASGSPLHF
TGTGCCAGCGGCTCACCCCTCCACTTT
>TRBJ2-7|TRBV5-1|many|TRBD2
CASSPGLARASEQYF
TGCGCCAGCAGCCCGGGACTAGCGAGAGCATCGGAGCAGTACTTC
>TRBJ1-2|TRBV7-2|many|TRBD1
CASSSAGGLYGYTF
TGTGCCAGCAGCTCAGCAGGGGGTCTCTATGGCTACACCTTC